This T cell receptor (beta chain) originates from a study of neoadjuvant nivolumab and ipilimumab in lung cancer. Study-level points and caveats: A small number of samples were TCR sequenced. From pretherapy to surgery, tumor richness and clonality rose with dual therapy. TCR richness and clonality were higher in tumors than adjacent uninvolved lung. Pathologic regression was not significantly tied to TCR clonality.

CDR3 size: 15 residues. Germline V gives CDR1 LNHDA, CDR2 SQIVND (reference sequence). V lost 7 bases, J lost 2 bases, and 18 bases lay in between. Some clones are missing from TCRdb's copy, which holds only in-frame ones; the method was immunoSEQ multiplex PCR. The sample contains 40,000 to 55,000 clones, roughly 89% of which appear only once. This clone was counted a single time. Its antigen is unidentified. The chain uses TRBV19 and TRBJ2-7; D possibly corresponds to TRBD2 (5 bases). The sample consisted of blood, taken before neoadjuvant nivolumab, alone or with ipilimumab. The receptor was derived from an adult with non-small cell lung cancer. Some clones in this sample may be carry-over from other donors' samples. CDR3 in DNA: TGTGCCAGTAAAAGTGGGAGTATTTACCCCTACGAGCAGTACTTC. Residues: CASKSGSIYPYEQYF.